This T cell receptor (beta chain) was identified during a study of technical replicates of blood from a few donors. The CDR3 spans 13 residues. Germline-derived CDR1 and CDR2 are MNHEY and SVGAGI. Trimming removed 2 bases at V and 4 bases at J, with 5 bases between. Measured with immunoSEQ multiplex PCR; TCRdb has only the in-frame clones, and not every one. Among almost 90,000 clones, 95% were seen once, and the ten largest hold roughly 0.35%. The chain combines TRBV6-5 with TRBJ2-2; no definite D call. The sequence was obtained from a human donor in good health. The material sequenced was T cells isolated from PBMCs. The CDR3 loop reads CASSYTGTGELFF. DNA of the CDR3: TGTGCCAGCAGTTACACTGGCACCGGGGAGCTGTTTTTT.